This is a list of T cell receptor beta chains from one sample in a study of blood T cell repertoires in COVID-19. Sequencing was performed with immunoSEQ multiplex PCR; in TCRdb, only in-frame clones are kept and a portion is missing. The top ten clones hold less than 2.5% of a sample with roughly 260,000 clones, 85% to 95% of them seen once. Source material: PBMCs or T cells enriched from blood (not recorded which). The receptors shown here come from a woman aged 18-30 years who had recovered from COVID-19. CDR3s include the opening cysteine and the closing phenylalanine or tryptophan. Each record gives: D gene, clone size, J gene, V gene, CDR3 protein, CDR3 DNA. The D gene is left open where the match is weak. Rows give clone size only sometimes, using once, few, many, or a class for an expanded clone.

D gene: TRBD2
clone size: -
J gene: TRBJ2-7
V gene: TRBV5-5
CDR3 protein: CASSPGLAGYEQYF
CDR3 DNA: TGTGCCAGCAGCCCGGGACTAGCGGGGTACGAGCAGTACTTC

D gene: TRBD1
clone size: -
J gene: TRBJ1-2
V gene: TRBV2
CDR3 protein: CASKDRNYGYTF
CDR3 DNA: TGTGCCAGCAAGGACAGGAACTATGGCTACACCTTC

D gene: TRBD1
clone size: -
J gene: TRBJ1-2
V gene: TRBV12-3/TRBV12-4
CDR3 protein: CASSYGTGSGYTF
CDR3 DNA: TGTGCCAGCAGTTACGGGACAGGGAGTGGCTACACCTTC

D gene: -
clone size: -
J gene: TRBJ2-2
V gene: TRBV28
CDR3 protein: CASNSGTFNTGELFF
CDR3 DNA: TGTGCCAGCAACTCGGGGACATTTAACACCGGGGAGCTGTTTTTT

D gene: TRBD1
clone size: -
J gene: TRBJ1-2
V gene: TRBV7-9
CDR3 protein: CASSGQVYGYTF
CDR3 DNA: TGTGCCAGCAGCGGACAGGTCTATGGCTACACCTTC

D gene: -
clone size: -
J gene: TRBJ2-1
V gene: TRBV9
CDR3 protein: CASSAPRLVEQFF
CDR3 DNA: TGTGCCAGCAGCGCCCCAAGACTAGTTGAGCAGTTCTTC

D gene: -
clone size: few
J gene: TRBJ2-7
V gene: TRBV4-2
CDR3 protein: CASSQEGGDPYEQYF
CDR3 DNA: TGTGCCAGCAGCCAGGAGGGGGGGGACCCCTACGAGCAGTACTTC

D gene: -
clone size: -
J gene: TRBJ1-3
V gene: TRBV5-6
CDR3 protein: CASSGENAEQGSGNTIYF
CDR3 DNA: TGTGCCAGCAGCGGGGAGAACGCTGAACAGGGCTCTGGAAACACCATATATTTT

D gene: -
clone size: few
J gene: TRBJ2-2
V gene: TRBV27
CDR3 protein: CASSLVNTGELFF
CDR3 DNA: TGTGCCAGCAGTTTAGTAAACACCGGGGAGCTGTTTTTT

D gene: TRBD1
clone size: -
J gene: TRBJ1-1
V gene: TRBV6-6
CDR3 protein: CASTNRGPSTEAFF
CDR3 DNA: TGTGCCAGCACGAACAGGGGGCCGAGCACTGAAGCTTTCTTT